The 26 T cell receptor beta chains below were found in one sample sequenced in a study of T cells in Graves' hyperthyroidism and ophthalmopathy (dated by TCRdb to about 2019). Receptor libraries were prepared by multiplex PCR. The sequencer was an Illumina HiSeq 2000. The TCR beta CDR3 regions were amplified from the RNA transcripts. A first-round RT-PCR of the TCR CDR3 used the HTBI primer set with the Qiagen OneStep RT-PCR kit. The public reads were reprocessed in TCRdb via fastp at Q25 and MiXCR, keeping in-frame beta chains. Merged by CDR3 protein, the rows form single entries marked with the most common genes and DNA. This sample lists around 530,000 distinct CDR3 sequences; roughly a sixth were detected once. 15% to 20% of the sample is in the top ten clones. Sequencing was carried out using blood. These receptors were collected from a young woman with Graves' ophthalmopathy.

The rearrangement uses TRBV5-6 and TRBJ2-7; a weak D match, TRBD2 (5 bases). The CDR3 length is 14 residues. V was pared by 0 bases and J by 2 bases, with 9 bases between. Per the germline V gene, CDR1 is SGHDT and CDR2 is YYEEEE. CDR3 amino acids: CASSLAGNPYEQYF. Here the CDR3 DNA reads TGTGCCAGCAGCTTGGCGGGGAACCCCTACGAGCAGTACTTC.

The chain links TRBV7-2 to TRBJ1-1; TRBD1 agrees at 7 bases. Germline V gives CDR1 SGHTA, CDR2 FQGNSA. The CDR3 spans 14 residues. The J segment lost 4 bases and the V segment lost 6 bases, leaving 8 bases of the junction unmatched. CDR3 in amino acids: CASRGGGLLTEAFF. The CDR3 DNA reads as TGTGCCAGCAGAGGAGGGGGCCTCCTCACTGAAGCTTTCTTT.

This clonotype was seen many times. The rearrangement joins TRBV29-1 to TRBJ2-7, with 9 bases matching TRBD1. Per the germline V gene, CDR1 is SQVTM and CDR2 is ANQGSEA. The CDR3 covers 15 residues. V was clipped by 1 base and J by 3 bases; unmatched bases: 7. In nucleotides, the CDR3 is TGCAGCGTTGAAGGTGGGACAGGGAGCTTCTACGAGCAGTACTTC. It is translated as CSVEGGTGSFYEQYF.

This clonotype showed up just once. The CDR3, as DNA: TGTGCCAGCAGTGGGGGACAGGGGAGTCAGCCCCAGCATTTT. Amino acid sequence: CASSGGQGSQPQHF. This chain uses TRBV2 with TRBJ1-5, with 10 nucleotides matching TRBD1. Germline loops: CDR1 SNHLY, CDR2 FYNNEI. CDR3 length: 14 amino acids. J gave up 6 bases and V 4 bases, and 3 bases lay outside the gene matches.

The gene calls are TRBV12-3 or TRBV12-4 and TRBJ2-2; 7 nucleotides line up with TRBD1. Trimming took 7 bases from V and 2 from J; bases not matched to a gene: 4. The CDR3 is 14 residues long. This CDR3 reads CASTGQENTGELFF. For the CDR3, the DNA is TGTGCCAGCACAGGACAGGAAAACACCGGGGAGCTGTTTTTT.

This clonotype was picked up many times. CDR3 sequence: CASSSWTGGKTEAFF. The CDR3 DNA sequence: TGTGCCAGCAGCTCTTGGACAGGGGGGAAGACTGAAGCTTTCTTT. The rearrangement joins TRBV11-2 to TRBJ1-1; 10 nucleotides align to TRBD1. Germline V gives CDR1 SGHAT, CDR2 FQNNGV. There are 15 residues in the CDR3. J lost 5 bases, V lost 4 bases, and 7 bases had no gene match.

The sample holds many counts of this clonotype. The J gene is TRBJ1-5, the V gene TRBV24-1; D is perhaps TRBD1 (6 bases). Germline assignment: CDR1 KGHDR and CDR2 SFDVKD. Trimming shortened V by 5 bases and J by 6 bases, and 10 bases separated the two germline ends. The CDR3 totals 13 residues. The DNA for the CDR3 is TGTGCCACCAGTGTGGGGGCCAGTCAGCCCCAGCATTTT. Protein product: CATSVGASQPQHF.

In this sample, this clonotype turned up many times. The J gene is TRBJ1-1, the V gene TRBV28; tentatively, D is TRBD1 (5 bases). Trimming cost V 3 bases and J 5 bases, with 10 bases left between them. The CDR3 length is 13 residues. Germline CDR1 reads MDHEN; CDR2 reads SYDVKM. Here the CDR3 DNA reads TGTGCCAGCAGTTTTCGGGGGGGAACTGAAGCTTTCTTT. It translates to CASSFRGGTEAFF. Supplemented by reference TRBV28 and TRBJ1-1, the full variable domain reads DVKVTQSSRYLVKRTGEKVFLECVQDMDHENMFWYRQDPGLGLRLIYFSYDVKMKEKGDIPEGYSVSREKKERFSLILESASTNQTSMYLCASSFRGGTEAFFGQGTRLTVV.

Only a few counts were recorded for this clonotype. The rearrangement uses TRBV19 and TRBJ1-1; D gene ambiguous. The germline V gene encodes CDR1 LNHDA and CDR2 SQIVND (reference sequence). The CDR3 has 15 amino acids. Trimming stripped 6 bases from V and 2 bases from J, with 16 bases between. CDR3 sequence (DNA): TGTGCCAGTAGCCCAGCGTTGGGCGGTAACACTGAAGCTTTCTTT. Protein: CASSPALGGNTEAFF.

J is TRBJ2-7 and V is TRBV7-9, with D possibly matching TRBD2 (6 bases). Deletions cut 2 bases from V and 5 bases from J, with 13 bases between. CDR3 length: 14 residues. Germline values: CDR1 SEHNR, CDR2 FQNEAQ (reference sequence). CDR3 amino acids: CASSLTGEIDEQYF. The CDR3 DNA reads TGTGCCAGCAGCTTAACGGGAGAGATAGACGAGCAGTACTTC.

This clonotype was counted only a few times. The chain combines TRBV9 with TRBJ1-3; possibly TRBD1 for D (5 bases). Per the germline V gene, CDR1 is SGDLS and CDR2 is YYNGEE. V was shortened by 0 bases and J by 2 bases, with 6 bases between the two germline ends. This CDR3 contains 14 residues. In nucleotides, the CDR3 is TGTGCCAGCAGCGTAGCAGGGCCTGGAAACACCATATATTTT. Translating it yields CASSVAGPGNTIYF.

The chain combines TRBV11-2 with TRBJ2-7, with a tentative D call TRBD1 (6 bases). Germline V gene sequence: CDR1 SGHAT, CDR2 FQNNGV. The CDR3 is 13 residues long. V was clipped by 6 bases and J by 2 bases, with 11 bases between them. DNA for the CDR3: TGTGCCAGCAGGGGGGACACGACCTACGAGCAGTACTTC. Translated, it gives CASRGDTTYEQYF.

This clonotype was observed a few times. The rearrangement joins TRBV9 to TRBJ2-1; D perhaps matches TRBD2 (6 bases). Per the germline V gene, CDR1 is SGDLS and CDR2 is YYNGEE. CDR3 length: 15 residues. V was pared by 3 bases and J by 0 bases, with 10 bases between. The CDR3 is CASSEREPSYNEQFF. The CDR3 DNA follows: TGTGCCAGCAGCGAACGGGAGCCCTCCTACAATGAGCAGTTCTTC. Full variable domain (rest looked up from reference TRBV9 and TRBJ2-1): DSGVTQTPKHLITATGQRVTLRCSPRSGDLSVYWYQQSLDQGLQFLIQYYNGEERAKGNILERFSAQQFPDLHSELNLSSLELGDSALYFCASSEREPSYNEQFFGPGTRLTVL.

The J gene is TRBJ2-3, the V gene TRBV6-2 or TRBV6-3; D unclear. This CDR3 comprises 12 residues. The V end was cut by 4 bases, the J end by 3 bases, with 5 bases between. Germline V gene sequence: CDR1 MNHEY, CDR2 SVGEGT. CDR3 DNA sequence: TGTGCCAGCAGTTCTGCAACAGATACGCAGTATTTT. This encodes CASSSATDTQYF.

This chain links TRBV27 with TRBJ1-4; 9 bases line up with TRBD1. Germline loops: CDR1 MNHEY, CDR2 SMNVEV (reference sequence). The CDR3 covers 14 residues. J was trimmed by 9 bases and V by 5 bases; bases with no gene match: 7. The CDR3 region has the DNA TGTGCCAGCAGTCCGGGACAGGGTGGACAAAAACTGTTTTTT. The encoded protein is CASSPGQGGQKLFF.

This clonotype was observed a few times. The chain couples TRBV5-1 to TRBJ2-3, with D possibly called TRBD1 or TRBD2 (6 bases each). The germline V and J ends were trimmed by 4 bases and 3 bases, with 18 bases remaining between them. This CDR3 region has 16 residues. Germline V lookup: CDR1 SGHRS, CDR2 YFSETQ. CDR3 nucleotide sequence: TGCGCCAGCAGCGAAGTAGGAGGGGGAGCGACAGATACGCAGTATTTT. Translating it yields CASSEVGGGATDTQYF.

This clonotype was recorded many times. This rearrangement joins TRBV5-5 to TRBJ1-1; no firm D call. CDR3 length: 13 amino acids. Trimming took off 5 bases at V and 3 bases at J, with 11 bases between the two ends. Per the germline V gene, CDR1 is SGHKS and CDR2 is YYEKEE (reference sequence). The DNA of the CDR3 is TGTGCCAGCAGTTCTGATATAGACACTGAAGCTTTCTTT. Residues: CASSSDIDTEAFF.

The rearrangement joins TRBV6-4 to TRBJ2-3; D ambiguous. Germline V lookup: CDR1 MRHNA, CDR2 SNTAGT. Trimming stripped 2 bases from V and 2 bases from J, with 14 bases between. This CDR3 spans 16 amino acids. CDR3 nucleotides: TGTGCCAGCAGTGACCGTACTGCGGATTACACAGATACGCAGTATTTT. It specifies CASSDRTADYTDTQYF.

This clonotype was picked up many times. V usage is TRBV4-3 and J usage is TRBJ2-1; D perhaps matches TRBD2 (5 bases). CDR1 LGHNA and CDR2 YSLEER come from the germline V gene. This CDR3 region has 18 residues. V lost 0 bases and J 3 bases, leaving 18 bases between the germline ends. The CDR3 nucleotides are TGCGCCAGCAGCCAAGATCTGAGGAACGGGATGGGCTACAATGAGCAGTTCTTC. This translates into CASSQDLRNGMGYNEQFF.

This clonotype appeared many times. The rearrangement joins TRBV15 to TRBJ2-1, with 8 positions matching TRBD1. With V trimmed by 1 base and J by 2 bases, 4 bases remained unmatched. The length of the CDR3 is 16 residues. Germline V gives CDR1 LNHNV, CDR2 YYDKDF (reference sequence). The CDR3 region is CATSRGLDRAYNEQFF. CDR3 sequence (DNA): TGTGCCACCAGCAGAGGACTGGACAGGGCCTACAATGAGCAGTTCTTC.

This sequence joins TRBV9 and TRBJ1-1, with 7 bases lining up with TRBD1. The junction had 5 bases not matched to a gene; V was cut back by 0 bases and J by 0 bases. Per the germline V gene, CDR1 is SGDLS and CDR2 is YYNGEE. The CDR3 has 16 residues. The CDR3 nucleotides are TGTGCCAGCAGCGTAGGTCGGGACAGCATGAACACTGAAGCTTTCTTT. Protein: CASSVGRDSMNTEAFF. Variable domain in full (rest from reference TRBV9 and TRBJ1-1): DSGVTQTPKHLITATGQRVTLRCSPRSGDLSVYWYQQSLDQGLQFLIQYYNGEERAKGNILERFSAQQFPDLHSELNLSSLELGDSALYFCASSVGRDSMNTEAFFGQGTRLTVV.

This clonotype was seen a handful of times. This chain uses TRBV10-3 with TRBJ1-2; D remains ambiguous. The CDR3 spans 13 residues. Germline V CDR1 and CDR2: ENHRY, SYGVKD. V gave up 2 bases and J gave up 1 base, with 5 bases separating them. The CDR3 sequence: CAISEILNYGYTF. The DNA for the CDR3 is TGTGCCATCAGTGAGATACTTAACTATGGCTACACCTTC.

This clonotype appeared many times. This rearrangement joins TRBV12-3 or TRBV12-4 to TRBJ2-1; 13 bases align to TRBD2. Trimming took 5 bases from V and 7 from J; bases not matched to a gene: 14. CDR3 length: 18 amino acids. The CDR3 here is CASSRARTSGRIMNEQFF. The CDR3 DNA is TGTGCCAGCAGTCGAGCTCGGACTAGCGGGAGAATAATGAATGAGCAGTTCTTC.

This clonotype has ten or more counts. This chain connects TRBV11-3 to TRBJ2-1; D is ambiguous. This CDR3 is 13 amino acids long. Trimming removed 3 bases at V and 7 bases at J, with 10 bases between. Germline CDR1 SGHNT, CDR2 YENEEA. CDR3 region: CASSLLTGNEQFF. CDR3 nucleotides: TGTGCCAGCAGCTTGCTGACGGGTAATGAGCAGTTCTTC.

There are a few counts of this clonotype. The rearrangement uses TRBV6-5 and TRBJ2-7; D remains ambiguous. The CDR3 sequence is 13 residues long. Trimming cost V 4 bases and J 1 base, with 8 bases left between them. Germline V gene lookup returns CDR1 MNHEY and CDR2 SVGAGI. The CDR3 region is CASSFYGSYEQYF. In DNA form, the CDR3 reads TGTGCCAGCAGTTTTTACGGGTCCTACGAGCAGTACTTC.

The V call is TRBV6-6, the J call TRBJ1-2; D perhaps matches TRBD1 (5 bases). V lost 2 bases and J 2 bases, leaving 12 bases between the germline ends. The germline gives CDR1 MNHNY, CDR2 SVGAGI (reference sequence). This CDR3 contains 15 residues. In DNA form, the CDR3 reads TGTGCCAGCAGTTACGAGGGAGGGACCAACTATGGCTACACCTTC. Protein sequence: CASSYEGGTNYGYTF.